This T cell receptor beta chain emerged from a study of cytomegalovirus exposure and HLA in healthy donors. Notes on the study in general: Researchers reported in a later analysis that a missense DCLRE1C variant was tied to TCR beta V- and J-gene trimming. Per a later analysis, HLA-associated TCR beta chains showed more clonal expansion than other, equally common TCR beta chains. The likely explanation for a cluster of highly shared sequence variants was sequencing artifact. DRB1 had the most TCR associations and HLA-C the fewest, a later analysis found, with rates varying by HLA locus.

CDR1 is SQVTM, CDR2 ANQGSEA, per germline. The CDR3 runs to 14 residues. The V end lost 1 base, the J end lost 4 bases, and 10 bases lay between the germline ends. A note on this clone: Its antigen is not known.

PCR primers comprised 60 Vbeta and 13 Jbeta primers. Produced via immunoSEQ multiplex PCR; TCRdb's table is partial and in-frame only. The sample consists of 110,000 to 150,000 clones, roughly a tenth of them appearing once. The TCR was taken from a male donor in good health and CMV-seronegative. The sample comprised PBMCs. The chain joins TRBV29-1 to TRBJ2-2; D possibly corresponds to TRBD2 (6 bases). CDR3 sequence (DNA): TGCAGCGTTGAAGGGGGGGTCGGCACCGGGGAGCTGTTTTTT. Residues: CSVEGGVGTGELFF.